A selection of T cell receptor beta chains follows, all from one sample in a study of cytomegalovirus exposure and HLA in healthy donors. The method was immunoSEQ multiplex PCR; TCRdb's version includes in-frame clones alone and lacks a portion of them. The profile covers about 130,000 clones, with about 80% appearing a single time and 2.5% to 3.5% taken by the ten largest. The source material was PBMCs. Receptors were obtained from a male donor in good health and CMV-seronegative. Each CDR3 is given with its conserved first and last residue. Each record gives: clone size, J gene, V gene, D gene, CDR3 protein, CDR3 DNA. D genes are given only for firm matches. Part of the rows lack a size; the others show once, few, many or a class for expanded clones.

size: few; J: TRBJ2-7; V: TRBV7-9; D: NA; CDR3: CASSFRDSYEQYF; DNA: TGTGCCAGCAGCTTCCGGGACTCCTACGAGCAGTACTTC
size: NA; J: TRBJ1-5; V: TRBV19; D: TRBD1; CDR3: CASSPDRGNQPQHF; DNA: TGTGCCAGTAGCCCGGACAGGGGCAATCAGCCCCAGCATTTT
size: NA; J: TRBJ2-1; V: TRBV11-2; D: TRBD2; CDR3: CASSLRGGAGGQINEQFF; DNA: TGTGCCAGCAGCTTACGGGGCGGAGCGGGGGGTCAAATCAATGAGCAGTTCTTC
size: NA; J: TRBJ2-2; V: TRBV7-3; D: TRBD1; CDR3: CASSRGQGRAGELFF; DNA: TGTGCCAGCAGCCGGGGACAGGGAAGGGCCGGGGAGCTGTTTTTT
size: NA; J: TRBJ2-4; V: TRBV29-1; D: NA; CDR3: CSVGMGLAKNIQYF; DNA: TGCAGCGTTGGTATGGGGCTAGCCAAAAACATTCAGTACTTC
size: NA; J: TRBJ2-1; V: TRBV5-6; D: TRBD1; CDR3: CASSNWGTGLNEQFF; DNA: TGTGCCAGCAGTAACTGGGGGACAGGGCTGAATGAGCAGTTCTTC
size: NA; J: TRBJ2-3; V: TRBV9; D: TRBD1; CDR3: CASSGRQGALTDTQYF; DNA: TGTGCCAGCAGCGGACGACAGGGGGCGCTGACAGATACGCAGTATTTT
size: NA; J: TRBJ2-7; V: TRBV18; D: NA; CDR3: CASSPLGQSEYEQYF; DNA: TGTGCCAGCTCACCCCTTGGACAGTCTGAGTACGAGCAGTACTTC
size: NA; J: TRBJ2-3; V: TRBV27; D: NA; CDR3: CASSFPSTDTQYF; DNA: TGTGCCAGCAGTTTTCCTAGCACAGATACGCAGTATTTT
size: NA; J: TRBJ2-3; V: TRBV6-6; D: NA; CDR3: CASSVSETDTQYF; DNA: TGTGCCAGCAGTGTTAGCGAAACAGATACGCAGTATTTT
size: NA; J: TRBJ2-7; V: TRBV5-1; D: TRBD2; CDR3: CASSLGTSGGLGLPYEQYF; DNA: TGCGCCAGCAGCTTGGGGACTAGCGGGGGCCTAGGCCTCCCCTACGAGCAGTACTTC
size: once; J: TRBJ1-5; V: TRBV15; D: TRBD1; CDR3: CATSRGRGQDQSAQHF; DNA: TGTGCCACCAGCAGAGGAAGGGGACAGGACCAATCGGCCCAGCATTTT
size: NA; J: TRBJ1-1; V: TRBV5-6; D: TRBD1; CDR3: CASSNRGLRNTEAFF; DNA: TGTGCCAGCAGCAACAGGGGCTTAAGGAACACTGAAGCTTTCTTT
size: NA; J: TRBJ2-1; V: TRBV11-2; D: NA; CDR3: CASSELRAYNEQFF; DNA: TGTGCCAGCAGCGAGCTCCGAGCCTACAATGAGCAGTTCTTC
size: NA; J: TRBJ2-4; V: TRBV5-1; D: NA; CDR3: CASSFRGELAKNIQYF; DNA: TGCGCCAGCAGTTTTCGGGGAGAATTAGCCAAAAACATTCAGTACTTC
size: NA; J: TRBJ2-4; V: TRBV7-3; D: NA; CDR3: CASSSPTDRGRGSQYF; DNA: TGTGCCAGCAGCTCTCCGACGGATAGAGGGCGGGGTAGTCAGTACTTC
size: once; J: TRBJ2-5; V: TRBV28; D: TRBD2; CDR3: CASRPTSGEETQYF; DNA: TGTGCCAGCAGACCGACTAGCGGGGAAGAGACCCAGTACTTC
size: NA; J: TRBJ1-4; V: TRBV25-1; D: TRBD1; CDR3: CATQIPGTVATNEKLFF; DNA: TGTGCCACTCAAATCCCCGGGACAGTTGCAACTAATGAAAAACTGTTTTTT
size: NA; J: TRBJ2-3; V: TRBV18; D: NA; CDR3: CASPEESGRTDTQYF; DNA: TGTGCCAGCCCGGAGGAATCCGGTCGCACAGATACGCAGTATTTT
size: NA; J: TRBJ2-7; V: TRBV10-3; D: NA; CDR3: CAISESSNRDHEQYF; DNA: TGTGCCATCAGTGAGTCGTCCAACAGGGACCACGAGCAGTACTTC
size: few; J: TRBJ2-7; V: TRBV7-3; D: TRBD1; CDR3: CASSLTGDNYEQYF; DNA: TGTGCCAGCAGTTTAACAGGGGACAACTACGAGCAGTACTTC
size: few; J: TRBJ2-6; V: TRBV5-6; D: NA; CDR3: CASSLFDSGANGLTF; DNA: TGTGCCAGCAGCTTGTTTGACTCTGGGGCCAACGGCCTGACTTTC
size: NA; J: TRBJ1-3; V: TRBV30; D: NA; CDR3: CAWSVDFRSSGNTIYF; DNA: TGTGCCTGGAGTGTTGACTTTCGTAGCTCTGGAAACACCATATATTTT
size: NA; J: TRBJ2-7; V: TRBV5-4; D: TRBD2; CDR3: CASSLELAGGSPTNNEQYF; DNA: TGTGCCAGCAGCTTAGAACTAGCGGGGGGATCTCCAACTAATAATGAGCAGTACTTC
size: NA; J: TRBJ2-2; V: TRBV10-1; D: NA; CDR3: CASSDRDPNTGELFF; DNA: TGCGCCAGCAGTGACAGGGATCCGAACACCGGGGAGCTGTTTTTT
size: NA; J: TRBJ2-7; V: TRBV11-1; D: NA; CDR3: CASSFAPNPYEQYF; DNA: TGTGCCAGCAGCTTCGCCCCTAACCCCTACGAGCAGTACTTC
size: once; J: TRBJ2-7; V: TRBV7-9; D: TRBD1; CDR3: CASSLQGAVEQYF; DNA: TGTGCCAGCAGCTTACAGGGGGCGGTCGAGCAGTACTTC
size: NA; J: TRBJ1-2; V: TRBV9; D: NA; CDR3: CASSGLGGYTF; DNA: TGTGCCAGCAGCGGCCTAGGTGGCTACACCTTC
size: NA; J: TRBJ1-1; V: TRBV18; D: NA; CDR3: CASHHPRHLKNTEAFF; DNA: TGTGCCAGCCACCACCCCCGACACCTTAAGAACACTGAAGCTTTCTTT
size: few; J: TRBJ1-2; V: TRBV28; D: TRBD1; CDR3: CASSLSGTGDWVYGYTF; DNA: TGTGCCAGCAGTTTATCCGGGACAGGGGATTGGGTCTATGGCTACACCTTC
size: NA; J: TRBJ2-5; V: TRBV2; D: TRBD2; CDR3: CASAIPKTSGGGYSLGETQYF; DNA: TGTGCCAGCGCTATCCCGAAGACTAGCGGGGGGGGGTACTCGCTAGGGGAGACCCAGTACTTC
size: NA; J: TRBJ2-1; V: TRBV6-1; D: TRBD2; CDR3: CASRGTSGSDNEQFF; DNA: TGTGCCAGCAGGGGGACTAGCGGGAGTGACAATGAGCAGTTCTTC
size: NA; J: TRBJ1-2; V: TRBV6-5; D: TRBD1; CDR3: CASRRTGNYGYTF; DNA: TGTGCCAGCAGACGGACAGGGAACTATGGCTACACCTTC
size: NA; J: TRBJ2-3; V: TRBV29-1; D: TRBD1; CDR3: CSVLGQQSTDTQYF; DNA: TGCAGCGTGCTGGGACAGCAGAGCACAGATACGCAGTATTTT
size: once; J: TRBJ2-1; V: TRBV19; D: TRBD2; CDR3: CASSPSGGEQFF; DNA: TGTGCCAGTAGCCCATCGGGGGGTGAGCAGTTCTTC
size: NA; J: TRBJ2-1; V: TRBV11-3; D: TRBD2; CDR3: CASSLGSRAGGSYNEQFF; DNA: TGTGCCAGCAGCTTAGGTTCTCGCGCGGGGGGTTCCTACAATGAGCAGTTCTTC
size: NA; J: TRBJ2-7; V: TRBV11-2; D: NA; CDR3: CASSPHQGRTSYEQYF; DNA: TGTGCCAGCAGCCCGCACCAGGGTAGAACATCCTACGAGCAGTACTTC
size: NA; J: TRBJ1-6; V: TRBV5-5; D: NA; CDR3: CASSLKRSSYNSPLHF; DNA: TGTGCCAGCAGCTTGAAAAGGAGCTCCTATAATTCACCCCTCCACTTT
size: NA; J: TRBJ2-1; V: TRBV5-1; D: NA; CDR3: CASSSHYLKYRQGGNEQFF; DNA: TGCGCCAGCAGCTCACACTACCTAAAATATCGACAGGGAGGCAATGAGCAGTTCTTC
size: once; J: TRBJ2-4; V: TRBV7-2; D: TRBD2; CDR3: CASSRLAGGDIQYF; DNA: TGTGCCAGCAGCCGACTAGCGGGAGGGGACATTCAGTACTTC
size: NA; J: TRBJ2-7; V: TRBV7-9; D: TRBD2; CDR3: CASSIAGESYEQYF; DNA: TGTGCCAGCTCGATAGCGGGAGAATCCTACGAGCAGTACTTC
size: once; J: TRBJ1-2; V: TRBV6-6; D: TRBD1; CDR3: CASRAGTGGGGGGYTF; DNA: TGTGCCAGCAGGGCCGGGACAGGGGGCGGAGGGGGTGGCTACACCTTC
size: NA; J: TRBJ2-1; V: TRBV4-3; D: TRBD2; CDR3: CASSHRQGLAGLNEQFF; DNA: TGCGCCAGCAGCCATAGACAGGGACTAGCGGGGCTAAATGAGCAGTTCTTC
size: NA; J: TRBJ2-7; V: TRBV4-2; D: NA; CDR3: CASSHEDRGGYEQYF; DNA: TGTGCCAGCAGCCATGAAGACAGGGGAGGGTACGAGCAGTACTTC
size: few; J: TRBJ1-2; V: TRBV28; D: TRBD1; CDR3: CAVGDRVNYGYTF; DNA: TGTGCCGTAGGGGACAGGGTTAACTATGGCTACACCTTC
size: NA; J: TRBJ2-7; V: TRBV13; D: TRBD1; CDR3: CASTPGQGKREQYF; DNA: TGTGCCAGCACTCCGGGACAGGGGAAGAGGGAGCAGTACTTC
size: NA; J: TRBJ2-3; V: TRBV5-4; D: NA; CDR3: CASSLSGASTDTQYF; DNA: TGTGCCAGCAGCCTAAGCGGCGCTAGCACAGATACGCAGTATTTT
size: once; J: TRBJ2-3; V: TRBV4-2; D: NA; CDR3: CASSQDFGRGNTDTQYF; DNA: TGTGCCAGCAGCCAAGATTTTGGGCGGGGCAACACAGATACGCAGTATTTT
size: few; J: TRBJ1-1; V: TRBV28; D: NA; CDR3: CASSLRGEMNTEAFF; DNA: TGTGCCAGCAGTTTGCGGGGAGAGATGAACACTGAAGCTTTCTTT
size: NA; J: TRBJ2-1; V: TRBV11-1; D: TRBD1; CDR3: CASSFRDRDGGEQFF; DNA: TGTGCCAGCAGCTTCCGGGACAGGGATGGGGGTGAGCAGTTCTTC
size: NA; J: TRBJ2-7; V: TRBV19; D: NA; CDR3: CASSLSLTYEQYF; DNA: TGTGCCAGTAGTCTTTCGCTAACCTACGAGCAGTACTTC
size: NA; J: TRBJ1-2; V: TRBV18; D: NA; CDR3: CASSPPRAGEYGYTF; DNA: TGTGCCAGCTCACCACCTCGGGCAGGGGAGTACGGCTACACCTTC
size: NA; J: TRBJ1-2; V: TRBV5-6; D: NA; CDR3: CASSSIPVNYGYTF; DNA: TGTGCCAGCAGCTCCATCCCGGTCAACTATGGCTACACCTTC